The T cell receptor (beta chain) under discussion was sequenced for a study of T cell responses to AZD1222 COVID-19 vaccine (dated by TCRdb to about 2021). For the study in its entirety: TCR sequencing was performed for 233 trial participants, of whom 200 to 210 were given two doses of AZD1222 and some 25 were given two doses of MenACWY control vaccine. Trial participants were enrolled into age subgroups of 18-55, 56-69 and 70-plus years, which contained around 140, 26 and 57 TCR-sequenced participants, respectively. Overall study results and their limits: The 56-69-year group was small, and its depth increase did not reach significance, likely because of low power. Most participants were white British and females outnumbered males, and the authors suggested that clonal diversity may have been underestimated. CD4 TCRs associated with the vaccine covered the entire spike protein, and the dominant responses were in regions 160-218 and 743-854. Because no samples from the day 14 peak response were available, repertoires could be characterized only after the peak T cell response. Only a handful of AZD1222 recipients were SARS-CoV-2 seropositive at baseline, limiting conclusions about previously exposed vaccinees. Spike-specific TCR breadth and depth rose significantly after two AZD1222 doses compared with day 0 and with MenACWY recipients. Reportedly, close to half of the unique spike-specific TCRs recognized epitopes lying outside the regions that are mutated in the B.1.351 and B.1.1.7 variants.

Trimmed from V: 3 bases; trimmed from J: 2 bases; junction bases lacking a gene match: 7. CDR1 and CDR2 are drawn from the germline V gene (reference sequence): LGHDT, YNNKEL. The CDR3 holds 17 amino acids from the cysteine to the phenylalanine. The CDR3 DNA has 51 bases and is translated from base 1. On this clone: The clone's antigen remains unknown. Base qualities are not at hand, and no much larger clone is one base apart.

The CDR3 regions of human TCRbeta chains were analyzed by immunosequencing. On the authors' methods: Repertoire TCRs were matched against a reference library of SARS-CoV-2-specific TCRs generated with the MIRA antigen-specificity platform. Breadth meant the fraction of unique TCRs that were SARS-CoV-2-associated, whereas depth meant the fraction of total T cells that were SARS-CoV-2-associated. Using the MIRA data, every spike-specific TCR was mapped to the spike region that the TCR reacted to and assigned to either a CD4 or a CD8 class. Log10-transformed breadth and depth values were compared by one-way ANOVA with Sidak's multiple comparisons tests. This immuneACCESS table, as held by TCRdb, lists in-frame sequences with V and J called but not all clones. Of the missing ones, under half trace to an unresolved V gene in checked studies; the others have no known cause. The D gene and trimming were derived from the DNA, and the V and J assignments and clone size from that table. For this sample there are about 70,000 clones; 83% appear just once. About 6.3% of the sample is held by the ten biggest clonotypes.

The intended sense of this specimen's time point label: about 28 days (+/-7) after the second vaccine dose. AZD1222 recipients given second doses at about 4 weeks or at about 12 weeks were pooled, since spike-specific TCR depth and breadth were not found to differ between the two schedules. Samples from vaccinated people were obtained from the UK trials COV001 and COV002, which included a single-blind randomized controlled phase 2/3 trial of AZD1222 (ChAdOx1 nCoV-19) in healthy adults. For TCRbeta chain sequencing, PBMC samples were collected from trial participants at day 0 and at day 28 after the second dose.

The specimen was peripheral blood, collected 28 days after the second AZD1222 dose. The TCR originated in an adult who received the AZD1222 COVID-19 vaccine. The V and J genes are TRBV3-1 (or the pseudogene TRBV3-2) and TRBJ2-5; 12 central nucleotides agree with TRBD1. The nucleotide sequence is given as TGTGCCAGCAGCCAGGGACAGGGGGCTTCGGGGCAAGAGACCCAGTACTTC. Translated, this gives CASSQGQGASGQETQYF.